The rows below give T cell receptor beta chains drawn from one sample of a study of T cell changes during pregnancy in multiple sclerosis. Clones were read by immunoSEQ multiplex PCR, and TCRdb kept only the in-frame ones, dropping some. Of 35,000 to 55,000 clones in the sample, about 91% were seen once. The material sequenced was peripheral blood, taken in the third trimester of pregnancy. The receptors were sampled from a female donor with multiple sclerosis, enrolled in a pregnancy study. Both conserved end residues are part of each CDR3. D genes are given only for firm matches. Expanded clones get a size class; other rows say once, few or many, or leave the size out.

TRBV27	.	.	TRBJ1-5	TGTGCCAGCAGTTATACAACAGTAAGTCCACAGCATTTT	CASSYTTVSPQHF
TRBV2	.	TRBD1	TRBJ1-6	TGTGCCAGCAGGAAGGGACAGGGGGATTCACCCCTCCACTTT	CASRKGQGDSPLHF
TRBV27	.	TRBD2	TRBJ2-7	TGTGCCAGCAGTTCCCGGGAGGAAACCTACGAGCAGTACTTC	CASSSREETYEQYF
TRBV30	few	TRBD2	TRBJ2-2	TGTGCCTGGAGAGGACTAGCGGGAGACACCGGGGAGCTGTTTTTT	CAWRGLAGDTGELFF
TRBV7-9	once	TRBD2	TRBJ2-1	TGTGCCAGCAGCTTAGTGGGCGGGAGACATGAGCAGTTCTTC	CASSLVGGRHEQFF
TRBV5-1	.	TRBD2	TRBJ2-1	TGCGCCAGCAGCTTGGTGGCGGGAGGTATAAGCAATGAGCAGTTCTTC	CASSLVAGGISNEQFF
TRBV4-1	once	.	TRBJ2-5	TGCGCCAGCAGCCAAGACCGGGGTGCGTTGGAGACCCAGTACTTC	CASSQDRGALETQYF
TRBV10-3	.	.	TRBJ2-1	TGTGCCATCAGTGACGAGGATGAGCAGTTCTTC	CAISDEDEQFF
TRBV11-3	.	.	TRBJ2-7	TGTGCCAGCAGCTTAGATGAGGGCCGTAGCTCCTACGAGCAGTACTTC	CASSLDEGRSSYEQYF
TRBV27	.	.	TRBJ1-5	TGTGCCAGCAGTTTCGGGTTTGAGCAGCCCCAGCATTTT	CASSFGFEQPQHF
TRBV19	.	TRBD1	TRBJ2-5	TGTGCCAGTAGTTTAGCTGGGACAGGGGGCGCAGAGACCCAGTACTTC	CASSLAGTGGAETQYF
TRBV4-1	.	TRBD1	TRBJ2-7	TGCGCCAGCAGCCAGCCCCAGGGACAGGGGATTGTACCGTACTTC	CASSQPQGQGIVPYF
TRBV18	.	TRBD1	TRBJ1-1	TGTGCCAGCTCGACAGGGTCTGGGGGCACTGAAGCTTTCTTT	CASSTGSGGTEAFF
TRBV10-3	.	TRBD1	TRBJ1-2	TGTGCCATCAGTGAGTCGGAGACAGGGAATGGCTACACCTTC	CAISESETGNGYTF
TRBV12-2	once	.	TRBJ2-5	TGTGCAAGTCCGCCCTCGGGCCGGGCGGGGACCCAGTACTTC	CASPPSGRAGTQYF
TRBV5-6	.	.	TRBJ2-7	TGTGCCAGCAGCTTAGAGTACGAGCAGTACTTC	CASSLEYEQYF
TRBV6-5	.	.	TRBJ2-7	TGTGCCAGCTCCACCTCTCGCGGACTCTCCTACGAGCAGTACTTC	CASSTSRGLSYEQYF
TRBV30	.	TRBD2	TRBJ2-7	TGTGCCTGGGGACTAGCGGGAGCCTACGAGCAGTACTTC	CAWGLAGAYEQYF
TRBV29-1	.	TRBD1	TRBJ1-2	TGCAGCGTTGCGGCGGGACAGGACGACTATGGCTACACCTTC	CSVAAGQDDYGYTF
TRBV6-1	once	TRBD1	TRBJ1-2	TGTGCCAGCACCCCGGGACAGGGAGGACATGGCTACACCTTT	CASTPGQGGHGYTF
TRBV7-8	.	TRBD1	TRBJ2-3	TGTGCCAGCAGCGGACTTTACAGATGTAGGACAGGGCGCCGAGATACGCAGTATTTT	CASSGLYRCRTGRRDTQYF
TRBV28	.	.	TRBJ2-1	TGTGCCAGCAGTTTATTACATGGTGAGCAGTTCTTC	CASSLLHGEQFF
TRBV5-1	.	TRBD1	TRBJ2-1	TGCGCCAGCAGCTTACCGGGACAGGGAGTCCATGAGCAGTTCTTC	CASSLPGQGVHEQFF
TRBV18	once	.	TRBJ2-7	TGTGCCAGCTCTCCGACCCTGCAGGGAGGGGGCTACGAGCAGTACTTC	CASSPTLQGGGYEQYF
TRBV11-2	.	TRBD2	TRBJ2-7	TGTGCCAGCAGCTTAGAGTTAGCGGGAGTTTACGAGCAGTACTTC	CASSLELAGVYEQYF
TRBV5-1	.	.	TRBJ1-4	TGCGCCAGCAGTCAGGGATTAACGGAAAAACTGTTTTTT	CASSQGLTEKLFF
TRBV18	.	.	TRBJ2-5	TGTGCCAGCTCACCGGGGTCGGGGAGGCAAGAGACCCAGTACTTC	CASSPGSGRQETQYF
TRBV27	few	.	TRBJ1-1	TGTGCCAGCAGCTTGGGACACCCGACTGAAGCTTTCTTT	CASSLGHPTEAFF
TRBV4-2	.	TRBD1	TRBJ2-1	TGTGCCAGCAGCCAAGATTTCAGGGGGATACTGGGCAATGAGCAGTTCTTC	CASSQDFRGILGNEQFF
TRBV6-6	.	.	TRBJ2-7	TGTGCCAGCAGAGCGGTACTCAACTACGAGCAGTACTTC	CASRAVLNYEQYF
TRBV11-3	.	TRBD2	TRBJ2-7	TGTGCCAGCAGCTCAGAAACGACTAGCGGGGTCTACGAGCAGTACTTC	CASSSETTSGVYEQYF
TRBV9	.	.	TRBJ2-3	TGTGCCAGCAGCGTAGGTAGCTCTAGCACAGATACGCAGTATTTT	CASSVGSSSTDTQYF
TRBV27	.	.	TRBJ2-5	TGTGCCAGCAGTTGGTCCAGTGAAGAGACCCAGTACTTC	CASSWSSEETQYF
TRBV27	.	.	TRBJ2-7	TGTGCCAGCAGGGTAATTAATACAGGTTACGAGCAGTACTTC	CASRVINTGYEQYF
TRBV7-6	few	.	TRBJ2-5	TGTGCCAGCAGCTTATCTTCTAGCCAAGAGACCCAGTACTTC	CASSLSSSQETQYF
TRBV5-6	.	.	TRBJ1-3	TGTGCCAGCAGCTTGCAGGGTCCGAACACCATATATTTT	CASSLQGPNTIYF
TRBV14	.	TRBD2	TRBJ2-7	TGTGCCAGCAGCCAAGATCTGGGACTAGCGGGGTACTACGAGCAGTACTTC	CASSQDLGLAGYYEQYF
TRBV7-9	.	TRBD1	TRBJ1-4	TGTGCCAGCAGCTCAGCCGGGACAGGGCGTGAAAAACTGTTTTTT	CASSSAGTGREKLFF
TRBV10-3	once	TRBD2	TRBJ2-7	TGTGCCATCAGACCCATGGGGGGGGGAAGCTCCTACGAGCAGTACTTC	CAIRPMGGGSSYEQYF
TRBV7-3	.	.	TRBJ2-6	TGTGCCAGCAGCTCCGGTGCAGGGGCCAACGTCCTGACTTTC	CASSSGAGANVLTF
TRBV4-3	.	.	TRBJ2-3	TGCGCCAGCAGCCAAGACTCGAGAGGAACAGATACGCAGTATTTT	CASSQDSRGTDTQYF
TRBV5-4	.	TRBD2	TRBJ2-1	TGTGCCAGCAGCCATAAGACTAGCCTCAATGAGCAGTTCTTC	CASSHKTSLNEQFF
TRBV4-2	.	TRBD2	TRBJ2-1	TGTGCCAGCAGCCAAGCGGGAGGGCCTGAGCAGTTCTTC	CASSQAGGPEQFF
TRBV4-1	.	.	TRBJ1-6	TGCGCCAGCAGCCAAGAAGCAGGGATCCCATCACCCCTCCACTTT	CASSQEAGIPSPLHF
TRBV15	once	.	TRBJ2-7	TGTGCCACCAGGGGAGACTTGGCCTACGAGCAGTACTTC	CATRGDLAYEQYF
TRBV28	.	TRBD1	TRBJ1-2	TGTGCCAGCAGCCCCGGACAGGGGCACTATGGCTACACCTTC	CASSPGQGHYGYTF
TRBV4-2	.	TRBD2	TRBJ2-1	TGTGCCAGCAGCCAAGTTTACCGTACTAGCGGGATAACGTCCTACAATGAGCAGTTCTTC	CASSQVYRTSGITSYNEQFF
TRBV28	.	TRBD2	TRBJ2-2	TGTGCCAGCAGTTTATCGGGGGTGGGAGGGGACGCCGGGGAGCTGTTTTTT	CASSLSGVGGDAGELFF
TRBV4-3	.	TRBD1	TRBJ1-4	TGCGCCAGCAGCCAAGATGGGACAGCTAATGAAAAACTGTTTTTT	CASSQDGTANEKLFF
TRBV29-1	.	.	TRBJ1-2	TGCAGCGTTGAAGGGAAAGGAGCCGTTAACTATGGCTACACCTTC	CSVEGKGAVNYGYTF
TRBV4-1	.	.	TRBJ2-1	TGCGCCAGCAGCCAAGACGGCGGGCCGACCTACAATGAGCAGTTCTTC	CASSQDGGPTYNEQFF
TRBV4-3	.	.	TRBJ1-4	TGCGCCAGCAGCCAAGATCCTAACAACAGGGAAGTTGCAACTAATGAAAAACTGTTTTTT	CASSQDPNNREVATNEKLFF
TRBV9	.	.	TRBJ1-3	TGTGCCAGCAGCGACCAAAGGGGATACGGAAACACCACATATTTT	CASSDQRGYGNTTYF
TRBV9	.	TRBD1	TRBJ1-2	TGTGCCAGCAGCGCCACAGGGGCCGCTACCCACTATGGCTACACCTTC	CASSATGAATHYGYTF
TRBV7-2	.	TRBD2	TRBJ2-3	TGTGCCAGCAGACTAGCGGGAGTGACAGATACGCAGTATTTT	CASRLAGVTDTQYF